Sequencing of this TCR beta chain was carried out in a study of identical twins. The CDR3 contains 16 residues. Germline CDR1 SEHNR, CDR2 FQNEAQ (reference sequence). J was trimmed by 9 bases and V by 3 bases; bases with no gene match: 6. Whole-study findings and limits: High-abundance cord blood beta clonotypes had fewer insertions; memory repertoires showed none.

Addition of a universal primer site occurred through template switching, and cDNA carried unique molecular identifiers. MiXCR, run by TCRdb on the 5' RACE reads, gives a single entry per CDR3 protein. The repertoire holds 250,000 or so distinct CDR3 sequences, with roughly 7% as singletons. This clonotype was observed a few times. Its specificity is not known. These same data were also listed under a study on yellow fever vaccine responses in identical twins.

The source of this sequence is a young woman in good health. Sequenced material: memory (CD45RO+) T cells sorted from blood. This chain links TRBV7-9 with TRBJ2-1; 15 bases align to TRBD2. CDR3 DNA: TGTGCCAGCAGCTTTGGACTAGCGGGAGGGGGGGGTGAGCAGTTCTTC. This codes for CASSFGLAGGGGEQFF.